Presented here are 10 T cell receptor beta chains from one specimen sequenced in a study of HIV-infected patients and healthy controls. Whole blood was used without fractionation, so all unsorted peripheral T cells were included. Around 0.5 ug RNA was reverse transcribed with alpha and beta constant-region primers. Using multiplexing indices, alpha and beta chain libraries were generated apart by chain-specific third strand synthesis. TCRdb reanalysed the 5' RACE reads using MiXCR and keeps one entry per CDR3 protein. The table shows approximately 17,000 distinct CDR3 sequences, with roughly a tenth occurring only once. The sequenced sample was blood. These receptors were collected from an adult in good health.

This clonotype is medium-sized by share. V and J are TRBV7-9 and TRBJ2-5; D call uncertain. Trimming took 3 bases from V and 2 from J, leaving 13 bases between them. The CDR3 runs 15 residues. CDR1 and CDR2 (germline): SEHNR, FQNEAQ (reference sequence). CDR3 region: CASSLVSVRQETQYF. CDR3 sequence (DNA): TGTGCCAGCAGCTTGGTGTCAGTCAGACAAGAGACCCAGTACTTC.

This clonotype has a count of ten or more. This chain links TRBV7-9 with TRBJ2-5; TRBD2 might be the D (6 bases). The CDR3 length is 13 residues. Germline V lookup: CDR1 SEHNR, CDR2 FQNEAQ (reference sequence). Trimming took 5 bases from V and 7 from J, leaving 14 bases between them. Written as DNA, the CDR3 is TGTGCCAGCAGCCCGCCTGTTAGCGGGACCCAGTACTTC. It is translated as CASSPPVSGTQYF.

The CDR3: CASRITGTQLYTEAFF. The CDR3 bases are TGTGCCAGCAGAATAACCGGGACCCAACTATACACTGAAGCTTTCTTT. J is TRBJ1-1 and V is TRBV28, with TRBD1 as a possible D gene (5 bases). V was trimmed by 6 bases and J by 3 bases, leaving 20 bases between them. This CDR3 contains 16 residues. Per the germline V gene, CDR1 is MDHEN and CDR2 is SYDVKM.

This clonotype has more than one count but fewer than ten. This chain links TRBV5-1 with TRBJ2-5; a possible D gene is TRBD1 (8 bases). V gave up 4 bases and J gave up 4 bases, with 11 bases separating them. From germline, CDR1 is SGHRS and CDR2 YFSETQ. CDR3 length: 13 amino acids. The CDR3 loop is CASSTGGGETQYF. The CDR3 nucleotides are TGCGCCAGCAGCACAGGGGGGGGAGAGACCCAGTACTTC.

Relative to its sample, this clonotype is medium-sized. The DNA of the CDR3 is TGTGCTAGTGGTCCCCGGGACGGACAGCAGTACTTC. This codes for CASGPRDGQQYF. The chain uses TRBV12-5 and TRBJ2-4, with a weak D call TRBD1 (6 bases). The ends were cut back, 5 bases at V and 13 bases at J, with 15 bases in the middle. The CDR3 spans 12 residues. Germline values: CDR1 LGHNT, CDR2 FRNRAP. Full variable domain (missing parts from reference TRBV12-5 and TRBJ2-4): DARVTQTPRHKVTEMGQEVTMRCQPILGHNTVFWYRQTMMQGLELLAYFRNRAPLDDSGMPKDRFSAEMPDATLATLKIQPSEPRDSAVYFCASGPRDGQQYFGAGTRLSVL.

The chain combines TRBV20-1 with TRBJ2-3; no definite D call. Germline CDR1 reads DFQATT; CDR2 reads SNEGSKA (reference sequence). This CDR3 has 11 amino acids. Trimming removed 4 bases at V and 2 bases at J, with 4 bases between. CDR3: CSAKVTDTQYF. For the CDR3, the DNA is TGCAGTGCTAAGGTCACAGATACGCAGTATTTT.

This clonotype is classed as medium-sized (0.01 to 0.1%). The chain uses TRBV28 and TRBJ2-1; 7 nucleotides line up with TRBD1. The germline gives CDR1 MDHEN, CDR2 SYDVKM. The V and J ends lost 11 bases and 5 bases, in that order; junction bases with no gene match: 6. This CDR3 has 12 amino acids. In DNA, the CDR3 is TGTGCCTCCATGGGACAGAACAATGAGCAGTTCTTC. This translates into CASMGQNNEQFF. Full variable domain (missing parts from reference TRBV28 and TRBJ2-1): DVKVTQSSRYLVKRTGEKVFLECVQDMDHENMFWYRQDPGLGLRLIYFSYDVKMKEKGDIPEGYSVSREKKERFSLILESASTNQTSMYLCASMGQNNEQFFGPGTRLTVL.

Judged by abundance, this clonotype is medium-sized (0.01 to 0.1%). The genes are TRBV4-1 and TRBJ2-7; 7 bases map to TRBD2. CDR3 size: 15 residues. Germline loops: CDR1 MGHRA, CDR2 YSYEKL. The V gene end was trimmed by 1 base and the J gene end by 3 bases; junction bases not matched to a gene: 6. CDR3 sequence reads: CASSQGEGTGYEQYF. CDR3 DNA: TGCGCCAGCAGCCAAGGGGAGGGTACGGGCTACGAGCAGTACTTC.

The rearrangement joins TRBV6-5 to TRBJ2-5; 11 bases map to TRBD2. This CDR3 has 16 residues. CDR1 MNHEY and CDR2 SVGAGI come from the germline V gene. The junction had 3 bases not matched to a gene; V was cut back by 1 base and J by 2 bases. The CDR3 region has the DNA TGTGCCAGCAGTTACTTGTGGACTAGCGGGCAAGAGACCCAGTACTTC. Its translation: CASSYLWTSGQETQYF.

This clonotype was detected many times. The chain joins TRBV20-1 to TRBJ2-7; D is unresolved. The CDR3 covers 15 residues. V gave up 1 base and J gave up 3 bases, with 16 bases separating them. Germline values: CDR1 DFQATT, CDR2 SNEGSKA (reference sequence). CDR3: CSARALSDSNYEQYF. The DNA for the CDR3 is TGCAGTGCTAGAGCGCTCAGTGATTCAAACTACGAGCAGTACTTC.